These T cell receptor beta chains were read from a single sample in a study of breast tumors, draining lymph nodes, adjacent tissues. From the multiplex PCR reads, TCRdb called clonotypes with MiXCR, one entry per CDR3 protein. The sample lists 50,000 to 55,000 distinct CDR3 sequences; under 55% were seen once. Sequenced: breast tumor tissue. The receptors derive from a female donor with breast cancer. Some clones in this sample may be carry-over from other donors' samples. Each CDR3 is given with its conserved first and last residue. A D gene is named only where the DNA matches it firmly. Clone size is not always given. Where it is, it says once, few, many or a class for expanded clones.

d_call clone_size j_call v_call cdr3_length cdr3_aa cdr3_nt
TRBD1 many TRBJ1-4 TRBV7-6 17 CASSFEGAGATNEKLFF TGTGCCAGCAGCTTCGAGGGGGCGGGGGCAACTAATGAAAAACTGTTTTTT
- many TRBJ2-5 TRBV7-9 15 CASSLWSAQLETQYF TGTGCCAGCAGCTTATGGTCTGCGCAATTGGAGACCCAGTACTTC
TRBD2 once TRBJ2-5 TRBV7-2 15 CASSLVVLASETRYF TGTGCCAGCAGCTTAGTAGTACTAGCGTCAGAGACCCGGTACTTC
- - TRBJ1-5 TRBV15 15 CATTPMGGSHQPQHF TGTGCCACCACTCCGATGGGGGGTAGCCATCAGCCCCAGCACTTT
TRBD2 many TRBJ2-1 TRBV19 14 CASRSSGSYNEQFF TGTGCCAGTAGGTCTAGCGGGAGTTACAATGAGCAGTTCTTC
- many TRBJ2-7 TRBV11-1 13 CASRKGNSYEQYF TGTGCCAGCAGAAAAGGGAACTCCTACGAGCAGTACTTC
TRBD1 - TRBJ1-4 TRBV7-7 14 CASSPGQGNEKLFF TGTGCTAGCAGTCCCGGACAGGGAAATGAAAAACTGTTTTTT
- - TRBJ1-2 TRBV29-1 14 CSVEIALANYGYTF TGCAGCGTTGAGATAGCGCTTGCTAACTATGGCTACACCTTC
- many TRBJ2-5 TRBV7-2 15 CASSLGIPGVETQYF TGTGCCAGCAGCCTAGGAATACCGGGGGTAGAGACCCAGTACTTC
- once TRBJ1-4 TRBV2 17 CASSEYGNGAQSEKLFF TGTGCCAGCAGTGAATACGGAAACGGGGCTCAATCCGAAAAACTGTTTTTT
TRBD2 - TRBJ2-7 TRBV7-9 14 CASSIAGGNYEQYF TGTGCCAGCAGCATAGCGGGAGGGAACTACGAGCAGTACTTC
- medium-sized TRBJ2-7 TRBV7-9 13 CASRDGLAYEQYF TGTGCCAGCAGGGACGGCCTAGCCTACGAGCAGTACTTC
TRBD2 many TRBJ2-7 TRBV25-1 15 CASSEALAGLYEQYF TGTGCCAGCAGTGAAGCACTAGCGGGACTTTACGAGCAGTACTTC
- medium-sized TRBJ2-5 TRBV2 15 CASSEDGTGRVTQYF TGTGCCAGCAGTGAAGATGGTACAGGCCGTGTGACCCAGTACTTC
- many TRBJ2-2 TRBV5-1 14 CASSLRGDTGELFF TGCGCCAGCAGCTTGAGGGGGGACACCGGGGAGCTGTTTTTT
- many TRBJ1-2 TRBV5-4 15 CASSLDGARGYGYTF TGTGCCAGCAGCTTGGACGGTGCCAGGGGCTATGGCTACACCTTC
TRBD1 - TRBJ1-3 TRBV10-3 15 CAIGDSQSSGNTIYF TGTGCCATCGGGGACAGTCAGAGCTCTGGAAACACCATATATTTT
- many TRBJ2-5 TRBV12-5 15 CASGLEHGPQETQYF TGTGCTAGTGGTTTAGAACACGGACCCCAAGAGACCCAGTACTTC
TRBD1 - TRBJ2-7 TRBV11-3 14 CASSHPGQGYEQYF TGTGCCAGCAGCCATCCGGGACAGGGTTACGAGCAGTACTTC
TRBD2 - TRBJ2-1 TRBV20-1 15 CSASPLAGAINEQFF TGCAGTGCTAGTCCTCTAGCGGGAGCAATTAATGAGCAGTTCTTC